These 2 T cell receptor beta chains came from one sample sequenced in a study of blood T cells in healthy people across ages. Using a J-beta primer mix together with a sample-barcoded 5' primer, a second PCR was run for about 6 to 12 cycles. One entry per CDR3 protein, called by TCRdb with MiXCR from the 5' RACE reads. The table has some 1.8 million distinct CDR3 sequences, roughly 43% seen once. The source material was blood. These receptors originate from a human donor in good health.

A few counts support this clonotype. The gene calls are TRBV4-2 and TRBJ2-7, with 7 bases fitting TRBD1. The CDR3 is 13 residues long. With V trimmed by 4 bases and J by 7 bases, 7 bases remained unmatched. CDR1 and CDR2 (germline): LGHNA, YNFKEQ. The CDR3 DNA reads TGTGCCAGCAGCCGACAGGGACCTGGAGAGCAGTACTTC. It yields the protein CASSRQGPGEQYF.

As to this clonotype: The DNA is left out, because the CDR3 cannot be placed on it with certainty; the CDR3 is given as TCRdb lists it. The chain couples TRBV9 to TRBJ2-6. The CDR3 length equals 14 residues, ends included. Germline-derived CDR1 and CDR2 are SGDLS and YYNGEE. The CDR3 loop reads CASSVALGANVRTF.